This TCR beta chain originates from a study of blood T cell repertoires in COVID-19. In the original processing: Estimation of nucleated cell counts relied on the amplification of reference gene primers. Profiling relied on immunoSEQ multiplex PCR, and the TCRdb table lists in-frame clones only, not all of them. The V and J calls and clone size were taken over from that table, and D and trimming were inferred from the DNA. The data show 50,000 to 70,000 clones, around 85% seen once. The V and J ends lost 3 bases and 7 bases, in that order; junction bases with no gene match: 12. CDR1 is LGHDT and CDR2 is YNNKEL in the germline V gene (reference sequence). CDR3 size: 18 residues.

This chain links TRBV3-1 (or the pseudogene TRBV3-2) with TRBJ2-4, with TRBD2 matching 13 bases. The TCR originated in a woman between 65 and 79 years old with active COVID-19. The specimen sequenced was peripheral blood. CDR3 sequence: CASSQDPTSGRAGNIQYF. CDR3 in DNA: TGTGCCAGCAGCCAGGACCCTACTAGCGGGAGGGCTGGGAACATTCAGTACTTC.